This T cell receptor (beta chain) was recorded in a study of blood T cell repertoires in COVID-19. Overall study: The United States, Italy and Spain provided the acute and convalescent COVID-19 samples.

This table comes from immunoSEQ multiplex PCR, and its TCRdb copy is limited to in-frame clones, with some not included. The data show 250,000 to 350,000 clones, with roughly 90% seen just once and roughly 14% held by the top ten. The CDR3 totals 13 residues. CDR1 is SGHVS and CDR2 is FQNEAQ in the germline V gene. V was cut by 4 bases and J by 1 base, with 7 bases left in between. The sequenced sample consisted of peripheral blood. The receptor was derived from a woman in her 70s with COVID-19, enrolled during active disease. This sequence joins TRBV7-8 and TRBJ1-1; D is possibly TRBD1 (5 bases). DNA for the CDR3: TGTGCCAGCAGCTCCGACAGGAACACTGAAGCTTTCTTT. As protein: CASSSDRNTEAFF.